This T cell receptor (beta chain) was captured in a study of T cells in Graves' hyperthyroidism and ophthalmopathy. Study-level findings and limits: Among thyroid clonotypes expanded above 0.001, most also appeared in blood.

Germline CDR1 DFQATT, CDR2 SNEGSKA (reference sequence). The V and J ends lost 4 bases and 5 bases respectively, with 14 bases between them. This CDR3 has 13 residues. For this clonotype: The antigen is not known.

Regions amplified from RNA transcripts were the TCR beta CDR3 regions. First-round RT-PCR with HTBI primers amplified the TCR CDR3 region. TCRdb re-called the multiplex PCR reads through MiXCR, storing one row per CDR3 protein. The sample lists some 210,000 distinct CDR3 sequences; more than 15% were seen once. The origin of this receptor is a man over 45 with Graves' hyperthyroidism. The specimen was blood. The V gene is TRBV20-1, the J gene TRBJ1-1; D unclear. The CDR3 loop is CSAMEGVITEAFF. The CDR3, as DNA: TGCAGTGCTATGGAGGGAGTAATTACTGAAGCTTTCTTT.